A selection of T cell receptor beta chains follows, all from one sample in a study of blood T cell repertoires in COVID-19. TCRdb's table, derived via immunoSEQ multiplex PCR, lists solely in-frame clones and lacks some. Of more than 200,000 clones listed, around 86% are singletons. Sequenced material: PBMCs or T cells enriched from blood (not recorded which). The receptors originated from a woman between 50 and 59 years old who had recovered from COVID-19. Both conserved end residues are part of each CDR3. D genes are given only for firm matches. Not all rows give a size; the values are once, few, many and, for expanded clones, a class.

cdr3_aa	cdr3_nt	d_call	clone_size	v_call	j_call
CASSAWTGRQTQYF	TGTGCCAGCAGCGCGTGGACAGGGCGTCAGACCCAGTACTTC	TRBD1	.	TRBV7-9	TRBJ2-5
CASSLNFFGAGNNEQFF	TGTGCCAGCAGTTTAAACTTTTTTGGGGCGGGAAACAATGAGCAGTTCTTC	.	.	TRBV28	TRBJ2-1
CASRTGETSPLHF	TGTGCCAGCCGGACAGGGGAAACTTCACCCCTCCACTTT	TRBD1	.	TRBV19	TRBJ1-6
CAWSIWREYEQYF	TGTGCCTGGAGTATCTGGAGGGAGTACGAGCAGTACTTC	.	.	TRBV30	TRBJ2-7
CASTTRAEQFF	TGTGCCAGCACCACTAGGGCTGAGCAGTTCTTC	.	.	TRBV6-6	TRBJ2-1
CASSLSANYGYTF	TGCGCCAGCAGCTTGTCAGCTAACTATGGCTACACCTTC	.	few	TRBV5-1	TRBJ1-2
CASSEFTPGLAGGSADTQYF	TGTGCCAGCAGTGAATTCACTCCGGGACTAGCGGGAGGGAGTGCAGATACGCAGTATTTT	TRBD2	.	TRBV6-1	TRBJ2-3
CASSDRQGAYSPLHF	TGTGCCAGCAGTGACCGACAGGGGGCATATTCACCCCTCCACTTT	TRBD1	.	TRBV2	TRBJ1-6
CASTKAGQGYEQYF	TGTGCCAGCACCAAGGCGGGACAGGGTTACGAGCAGTACTTC	TRBD1	once	TRBV27	TRBJ2-7
CASRQGTKQFF	TGTGCCAGCAGGCAAGGGACAAAGCAGTTCTTC	.	.	TRBV11-1	TRBJ2-1
CASNGGLGGLAPLHF	TGTGCCAGCAATGGGGGCCTGGGGGGGCTCGCACCCCTCCACTTT	.	.	TRBV28	TRBJ1-6
CASSYLGLVGYEQYF	TGTGCCAGCAGTTACTTGGGACTGGTGGGCTACGAGCAGTACTTC	.	few	TRBV6-5	TRBJ2-7
CASSSLAGSNEQFF	TGCGCCAGCAGCTCATTAGCGGGATCGAATGAGCAGTTCTTC	TRBD2	few	TRBV5-1	TRBJ2-1
CASSPSGSMSYNEQFF	TGTGCCAGCAGCCCTAGCGGGAGTATGTCCTACAATGAGCAGTTCTTC	TRBD2	.	TRBV7-9	TRBJ2-1
CASSDRLRSQPQHF	TGTGCCAGCAGCGACCGTCTAAGGAGTCAGCCCCAGCATTTT	.	.	TRBV2	TRBJ1-5
CASSFSGSAGELFF	TGTGCCAGCAGCTTTAGCGGGAGTGCCGGGGAGCTGTTTTTT	TRBD2	.	TRBV5-6	TRBJ2-2
CASRRTSGRGAGELFF	TGTGCCAGCAGGAGGACTAGCGGGAGGGGAGCCGGGGAGCTGTTTTTT	TRBD2	.	TRBV27	TRBJ2-2
CASSGTGVYTGELFF	TGTGCCAGCAGTGGTACAGGGGTGTACACCGGGGAGCTGTTTTTT	TRBD1	.	TRBV2	TRBJ2-2
CASSPISGQGAAGYTF	TGTGCCAGCAGTCCTATAAGCGGGCAGGGGGCCGCTGGCTACACCTTC	TRBD1	.	TRBV7-9	TRBJ1-2
CASSHETLVNEQYF	TGTGCCAGCAGCCACGAGACATTGGTGAACGAGCAGTACTTC	.	.	TRBV7-9	TRBJ2-7
CASSYSEAQGGAFF	TGTGCCAGCAGTTACTCGGAAGCCCAGGGAGGAGCTTTCTTT	.	.	TRBV6-5	TRBJ1-1